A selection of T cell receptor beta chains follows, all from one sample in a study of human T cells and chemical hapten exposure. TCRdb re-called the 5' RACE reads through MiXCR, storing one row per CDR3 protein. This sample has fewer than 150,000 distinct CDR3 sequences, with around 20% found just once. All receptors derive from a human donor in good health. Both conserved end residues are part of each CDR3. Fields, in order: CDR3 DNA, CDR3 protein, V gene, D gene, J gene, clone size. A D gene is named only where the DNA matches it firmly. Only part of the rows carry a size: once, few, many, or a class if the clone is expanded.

cdr3_nt: TGTGCCAGCAGTTTATCCCCTAGGGGGCATAATTCACCCCTCCACTTT
cdr3_aa: CASSLSPRGHNSPLHF
v_call: TRBV27
d_call: TRBD1
j_call: TRBJ1-6
clone_size: few

cdr3_nt: TGTGCCAGCTCACCCATGGCGGCAGGGGAAACCGGGGAGCTGTTTTTT
cdr3_aa: CASSPMAAGETGELFF
v_call: TRBV18
d_call: -
j_call: TRBJ2-2
clone_size: -

cdr3_nt: TGTGCCAGCAGCCCCGGACCCTTGGAGGTTGAAAAACTGTTTTTT
cdr3_aa: CASSPGPLEVEKLFF
v_call: TRBV9
d_call: -
j_call: TRBJ1-4
clone_size: -

cdr3_nt: TGTGCCAGCAGTTTTGGGGGCCTGGTTGGGTACGAGCAGTACTTC
cdr3_aa: CASSFGGLVGYEQYF
v_call: TRBV27
d_call: -
j_call: TRBJ2-7
clone_size: -

cdr3_nt: TGTGCCAGCAGTTCCCAGACAAATAGCAATCAGCCCCAGCATTTT
cdr3_aa: CASSSQTNSNQPQHF
v_call: TRBV12-3/TRBV12-4
d_call: -
j_call: TRBJ1-5
clone_size: -

cdr3_nt: TGTGCCAGCAGCCAATGGACAGGAGTTCGCCCCGGGGCCAACGTCCTGACTTTC
cdr3_aa: CASSQWTGVRPGANVLTF
v_call: TRBV3-1
d_call: TRBD1
j_call: TRBJ2-6
clone_size: many

cdr3_nt: TGTGCCAGCACTCCGGGACCTCAAACGAACTATGGCTACACCTTC
cdr3_aa: CASTPGPQTNYGYTF
v_call: TRBV3-1
d_call: -
j_call: TRBJ1-2
clone_size: -

cdr3_nt: TGCAGTGCTAGAGCGACGGGGGCGGGGGAGCAGTACTTC
cdr3_aa: CSARATGAGEQYF
v_call: TRBV20-1
d_call: -
j_call: TRBJ2-7
clone_size: -

cdr3_nt: TGTGCCAGCGCCGGTACCGGGACAGACACCGGGGAGCTGTTTTTT
cdr3_aa: CASAGTGTDTGELFF
v_call: TRBV28
d_call: TRBD1
j_call: TRBJ2-2
clone_size: -

cdr3_nt: TGTGCCAGTCAAGCAAGCAATCAGCCCCAGCATTTT
cdr3_aa: CASQASNQPQHF
v_call: TRBV5-6
d_call: -
j_call: TRBJ1-5
clone_size: -

cdr3_nt: TGTGCCAGCAGTGAACCAGGTCCGGGACTAGCGGTCACAGATACGCAGTATTTT
cdr3_aa: CASSEPGPGLAVTDTQYF
v_call: TRBV2
d_call: TRBD2
j_call: TRBJ2-3
clone_size: -

cdr3_nt: TGTGCCGTGGACAGGGAAAGTTCACCCCTCCACTTT
cdr3_aa: CAVDRESSPLHF
v_call: TRBV30
d_call: TRBD1
j_call: TRBJ1-6
clone_size: -

cdr3_nt: TGTGCCAGCAGCCAAGATCACCAGGGTTATAATTCACCCCTCCACTTT
cdr3_aa: CASSQDHQGYNSPLHF
v_call: TRBV4-2
d_call: -
j_call: TRBJ1-6
clone_size: -

cdr3_nt: TGTGCCAGCAGCCCCCCTGGGTTGAGTACCTACGAGCAGTACTTC
cdr3_aa: CASSPPGLSTYEQYF
v_call: TRBV5-4
d_call: -
j_call: TRBJ2-7
clone_size: once

cdr3_nt: TGTGCCAGCACGGGTAGCGGGAGGTTCCACGAGCAGTACTTC
cdr3_aa: CASTGSGRFHEQYF
v_call: TRBV2
d_call: TRBD2
j_call: TRBJ2-7
clone_size: -

cdr3_nt: TGTGCCACCCGACTAGCGGGAGAAACAGATACGCAGTATTTT
cdr3_aa: CATRLAGETDTQYF
v_call: TRBV7-2
d_call: TRBD2
j_call: TRBJ2-3
clone_size: many

cdr3_nt: TGCGCCAGCAGCCAAGATGGAAAATATGGGGTTTGGAATGAGCAGTTCTTC
cdr3_aa: CASSQDGKYGVWNEQFF
v_call: TRBV4-1
d_call: -
j_call: TRBJ2-1
clone_size: -

cdr3_nt: TGCAGCGTTGGGGCAGGGGGCGCATCTAATGAAAAACTGTTTTTT
cdr3_aa: CSVGAGGASNEKLFF
v_call: TRBV29-1
d_call: TRBD1
j_call: TRBJ1-4
clone_size: -

cdr3_nt: TGTGCCAGCAGCCAAGTCCTGGGGAATGAGCAGTTCTTC
cdr3_aa: CASSQVLGNEQFF
v_call: TRBV14
d_call: -
j_call: TRBJ2-1
clone_size: few

cdr3_nt: TGCAGTGCCCTCAGCCGACTAGCGGGAGGGGTGAACACCGGGGAGCTGTTTTTT
cdr3_aa: CSALSRLAGGVNTGELFF
v_call: TRBV20-1
d_call: TRBD2
j_call: TRBJ2-2
clone_size: few

cdr3_nt: TGTGCCAGTAGACGAGCTGGGACTAGCGGGAAAGAGACCCAGTACTTC
cdr3_aa: CASRRAGTSGKETQYF
v_call: TRBV19
d_call: TRBD2
j_call: TRBJ2-5
clone_size: -

cdr3_nt: TGTGCCAGCAGCCCTCGGGGGGGGGCTGAAGCTTTCTTT
cdr3_aa: CASSPRGGAEAFF
v_call: TRBV6-5
d_call: -
j_call: TRBJ1-1
clone_size: few

cdr3_nt: TGTGCCAGCAGCTTAGCCCCCGGGACTTCCCCGGCAGGGGACACAGATACGCAGTATTTT
cdr3_aa: CASSLAPGTSPAGDTDTQYF
v_call: TRBV11-2
d_call: -
j_call: TRBJ2-3
clone_size: -

cdr3_nt: TGCGCCAGCAGCATCCAGGGGGGAGATACGCAGTATTTT
cdr3_aa: CASSIQGGDTQYF
v_call: TRBV5-1
d_call: -
j_call: TRBJ2-3
clone_size: -

cdr3_nt: TGTGCCAGCAGTTTAAACCCTGCACGCTCTGGAAACACCATATATTTT
cdr3_aa: CASSLNPARSGNTIYF
v_call: TRBV28
d_call: -
j_call: TRBJ1-3
clone_size: few

cdr3_nt: TGTGCCAGCTCACCAAACTCGGGAAGGGGCGGGAGCAATCAGCCCCAGCATTTT
cdr3_aa: CASSPNSGRGGSNQPQHF
v_call: TRBV18
d_call: -
j_call: TRBJ1-5
clone_size: -

cdr3_nt: TGCAGCGTTGATGGTGGGTCTAGCACAGATACGCAGTATTTT
cdr3_aa: CSVDGGSSTDTQYF
v_call: TRBV29-1
d_call: -
j_call: TRBJ2-3
clone_size: few

cdr3_nt: TGTGCCAGCAGTTTAACGCTGACCCTCATGAACACTGAAGCTTTCTTT
cdr3_aa: CASSLTLTLMNTEAFF
v_call: TRBV12-3/TRBV12-4
d_call: -
j_call: TRBJ1-1
clone_size: -

cdr3_nt: TGTGCCAGCAGCCAAGACGTCCGGTACGAGCAGTACTTC
cdr3_aa: CASSQDVRYEQYF
v_call: TRBV3-1
d_call: -
j_call: TRBJ2-7
clone_size: few

cdr3_nt: TGCAGTGCTTGGTGGGGGGCGATCACAAATACGCAGTATTTT
cdr3_aa: CSAWWGAITNTQYF
v_call: TRBV20-1
d_call: -
j_call: TRBJ2-3
clone_size: few

cdr3_nt: TGCAGTGCTCAGGGGAGCGGGAGTTCCCCCGAGCAGTACTTC
cdr3_aa: CSAQGSGSSPEQYF
v_call: TRBV20-1
d_call: TRBD2
j_call: TRBJ2-7
clone_size: few

cdr3_nt: TGCGCCAGCAGCTTGAAACTAGCGGGAGGGCCTGCAGATACGCAGTATTTT
cdr3_aa: CASSLKLAGGPADTQYF
v_call: TRBV5-1
d_call: TRBD2
j_call: TRBJ2-3
clone_size: -

cdr3_nt: TGTGCCAGCAGCCCCGAAGGACTAGCGGCCTACGAGCAGTACTTC
cdr3_aa: CASSPEGLAAYEQYF
v_call: TRBV11-2
d_call: TRBD2
j_call: TRBJ2-7
clone_size: few

cdr3_nt: TGTGCCTGGCCGGGAGCCAGCCGAGAGACCCAGTACTTC
cdr3_aa: CAWPGASRETQYF
v_call: TRBV30
d_call: -
j_call: TRBJ2-5
clone_size: -

cdr3_nt: TGCAGCGCCCAAGTCTACAATGAGCAGTTCTTC
cdr3_aa: CSAQVYNEQFF
v_call: TRBV29-1
d_call: -
j_call: TRBJ2-1
clone_size: -

cdr3_nt: TGTGCCATTTCTAGCGGGAGCTCCTACAATGAGCAGTTCTTC
cdr3_aa: CAISSGSSYNEQFF
v_call: TRBV27
d_call: TRBD2
j_call: TRBJ2-1
clone_size: -

cdr3_nt: TGTGCCAGCAGCCTCTTGGGGGGTACCGGGGAGCTGTTTTTT
cdr3_aa: CASSLLGGTGELFF
v_call: TRBV5-5
d_call: -
j_call: TRBJ2-2
clone_size: few

cdr3_nt: TGTGCCAGCAGTTCCACAGGGGGGGTCTACGAGCAGTACTTC
cdr3_aa: CASSSTGGVYEQYF
v_call: TRBV27
d_call: -
j_call: TRBJ2-7
clone_size: -

cdr3_nt: TGTGCCAGCAGCTTAGCTAGCGGGGAGGAACAAGAGACCCAGTACTTC
cdr3_aa: CASSLASGEEQETQYF
v_call: TRBV11-3
d_call: TRBD2
j_call: TRBJ2-5
clone_size: -

cdr3_nt: TGTGCCAGCAGTTACTCTTGGGTGGGGGGAGAAGCTTTCTTT
cdr3_aa: CASSYSWVGGEAFF
v_call: TRBV6-5
d_call: -
j_call: TRBJ1-1
clone_size: -

cdr3_nt: TGCAGTGCTAGAGACACCCGGACTAGCCCGGCCTACGAGCAGTACTTC
cdr3_aa: CSARDTRTSPAYEQYF
v_call: TRBV20-1
d_call: TRBD2
j_call: TRBJ2-7
clone_size: few

cdr3_nt: TGTGCCACCAGCAGAGATCGTCTAGCGGGAGCTAGCACAGATACGCAGTATTTT
cdr3_aa: CATSRDRLAGASTDTQYF
v_call: TRBV15
d_call: TRBD2
j_call: TRBJ2-3
clone_size: -

cdr3_nt: TGTGCCAGCAGTGACTCGAAGGAGGGCAATGAGCAGTTCTTC
cdr3_aa: CASSDSKEGNEQFF
v_call: TRBV6-4
d_call: -
j_call: TRBJ2-1
clone_size: -

cdr3_nt: TGTGCCAGCAGCGGAATGACAGGGAGTATTGAAGCTTTCTTT
cdr3_aa: CASSGMTGSIEAFF
v_call: TRBV7-2
d_call: TRBD1
j_call: TRBJ1-1
clone_size: -

cdr3_nt: TGTGCCGGCCAGAAGACGAAGGGAACTAATGAAAAACTGTTTTTT
cdr3_aa: CAGQKTKGTNEKLFF
v_call: TRBV6-6
d_call: -
j_call: TRBJ1-4
clone_size: -

cdr3_nt: TGTGCCTGGACCCCGAAAGAGACCCAGTACTTC
cdr3_aa: CAWTPKETQYF
v_call: TRBV30
d_call: -
j_call: TRBJ2-5
clone_size: -

cdr3_nt: TGCGCCAGCAGCCAACCCACGACAGGGGTTACCAAAAACATTCAGTACTTC
cdr3_aa: CASSQPTTGVTKNIQYF
v_call: TRBV4-1
d_call: TRBD1
j_call: TRBJ2-4
clone_size: once